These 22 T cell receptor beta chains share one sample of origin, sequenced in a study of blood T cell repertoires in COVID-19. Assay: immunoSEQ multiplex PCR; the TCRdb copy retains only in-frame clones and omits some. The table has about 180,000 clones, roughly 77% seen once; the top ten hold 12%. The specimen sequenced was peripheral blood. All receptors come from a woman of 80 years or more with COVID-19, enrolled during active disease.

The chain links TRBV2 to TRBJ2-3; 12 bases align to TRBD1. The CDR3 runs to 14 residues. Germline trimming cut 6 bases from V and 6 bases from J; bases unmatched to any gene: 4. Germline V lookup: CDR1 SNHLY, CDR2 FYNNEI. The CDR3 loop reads CASRGQGAWDTQYF. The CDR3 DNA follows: TGTGCCAGCAGGGGACAGGGGGCTTGGGATACGCAGTATTTT.

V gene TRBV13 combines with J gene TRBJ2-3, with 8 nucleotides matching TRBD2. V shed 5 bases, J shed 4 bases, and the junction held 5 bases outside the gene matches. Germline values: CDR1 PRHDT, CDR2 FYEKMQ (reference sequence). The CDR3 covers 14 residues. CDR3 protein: CASSPFGGADTQYF. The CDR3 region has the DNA TGTGCCAGCAGCCCCTTCGGGGGGGCAGATACGCAGTATTTT.

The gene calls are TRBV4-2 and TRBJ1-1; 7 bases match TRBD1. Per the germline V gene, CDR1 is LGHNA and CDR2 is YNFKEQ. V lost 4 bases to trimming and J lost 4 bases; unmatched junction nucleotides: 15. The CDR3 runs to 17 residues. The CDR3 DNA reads TGTGCCAGCAGCCTCGGGACAGCTATAGGAAAAGGCACTGAAGCTTTCTTT. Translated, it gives CASSLGTAIGKGTEAFF.

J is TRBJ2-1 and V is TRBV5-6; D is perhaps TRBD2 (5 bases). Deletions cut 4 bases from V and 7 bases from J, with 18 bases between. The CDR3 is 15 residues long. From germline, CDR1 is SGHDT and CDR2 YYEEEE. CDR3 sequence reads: CASSASGSLGNEQFF. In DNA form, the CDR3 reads TGTGCCAGCAGCGCATCTGGGAGTTTGGGAAATGAGCAGTTCTTC.

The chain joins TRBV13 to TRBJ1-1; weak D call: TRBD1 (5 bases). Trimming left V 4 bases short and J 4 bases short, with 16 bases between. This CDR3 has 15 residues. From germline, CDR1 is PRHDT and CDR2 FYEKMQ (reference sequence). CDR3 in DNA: TGTGCCAGCAGCTCAGAGGCAGGGTGGGTCACTGAAGCTTTCTTT. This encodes CASSSEAGWVTEAFF.

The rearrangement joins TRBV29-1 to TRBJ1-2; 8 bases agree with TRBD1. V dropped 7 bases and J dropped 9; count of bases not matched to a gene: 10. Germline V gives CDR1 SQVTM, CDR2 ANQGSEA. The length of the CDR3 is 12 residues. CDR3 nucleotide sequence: TGCAGCGGCCTAGGTAGACAGGGGCGCTACACCTTC. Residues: CSGLGRQGRYTF. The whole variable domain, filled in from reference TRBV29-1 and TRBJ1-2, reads SAVISQKPSRDICQRGTSLTIQCQVDSQVTMMFWYRQQPGQSLTLIATANQGSEATYESGFVIDKFPISRPNLTFSTLTVSNMSPEDSSIYLCSGLGRQGRYTFGSGTRLTVV.

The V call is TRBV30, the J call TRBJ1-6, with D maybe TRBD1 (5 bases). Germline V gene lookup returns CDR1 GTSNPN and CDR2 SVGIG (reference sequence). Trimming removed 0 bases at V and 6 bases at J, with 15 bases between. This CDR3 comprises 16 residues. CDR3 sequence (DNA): TGTGCCTGGAGTGTACGGGGAGGGGTCGGTAATTCACCCCTCCACTTT. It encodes CAWSVRGGVGNSPLHF.

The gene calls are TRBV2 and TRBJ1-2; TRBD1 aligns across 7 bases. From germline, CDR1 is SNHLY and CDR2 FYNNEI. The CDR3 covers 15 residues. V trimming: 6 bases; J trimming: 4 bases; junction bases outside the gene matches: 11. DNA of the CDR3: TGTGCCAGCAGCGTTGGGGCAGGGGGAGCCTATGGCTACACCTTC. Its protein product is CASSVGAGGAYGYTF.

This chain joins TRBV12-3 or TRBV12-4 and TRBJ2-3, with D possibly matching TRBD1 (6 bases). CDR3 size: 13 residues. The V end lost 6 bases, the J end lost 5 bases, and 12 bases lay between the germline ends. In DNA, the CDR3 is TGTGCCAGCAGCTCAGGGGATGGAGATACGCAGTATTTT. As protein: CASSSGDGDTQYF.

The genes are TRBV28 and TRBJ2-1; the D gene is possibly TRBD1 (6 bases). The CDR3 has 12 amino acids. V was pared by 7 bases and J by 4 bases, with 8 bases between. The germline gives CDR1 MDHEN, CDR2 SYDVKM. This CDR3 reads CASTGTYNEQFF. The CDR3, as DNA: TGTGCCAGCACAGGGACATACAATGAGCAGTTCTTC.

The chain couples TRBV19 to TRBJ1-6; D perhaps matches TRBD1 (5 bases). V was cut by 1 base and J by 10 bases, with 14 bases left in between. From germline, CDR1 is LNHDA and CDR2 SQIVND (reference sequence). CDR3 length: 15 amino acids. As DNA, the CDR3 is TGTGCCAGTAGTATAGCTAAAGGGGCGAACTCACCCCTCCACTTT. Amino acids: CASSIAKGANSPLHF.

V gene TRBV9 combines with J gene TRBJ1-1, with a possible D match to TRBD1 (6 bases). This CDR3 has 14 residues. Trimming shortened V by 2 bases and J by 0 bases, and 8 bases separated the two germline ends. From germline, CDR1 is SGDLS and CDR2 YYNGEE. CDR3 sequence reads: CASSVGHLNTEAFF. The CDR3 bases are TGTGCCAGCAGCGTGGGACACTTGAACACTGAAGCTTTCTTT.

Here the CDR3 DNA reads TGTGCCAGCTCACCTGCAGGTTTGGGCTACACCTTC. Translating it yields CASSPAGLGYTF. The chain combines TRBV18 with TRBJ1-2, with no clear D. The CDR3 totals 12 residues. The germline V gene encodes CDR1 KGHSH and CDR2 LQKENI. The V gene lost 3 bases and the J gene lost 8 bases, with 10 bases spanning the gap. Using reference TRBV18 and TRBJ1-2 for the parts outside the CDR3, the full variable domain is NAGVMQNPRHLVRRRGQEARLRCSPMKGHSHVYWYRQLPEEGLKFMVYLQKENIIDESGMPKERFSAEFPKEGPSILRIQQVVRGDSAAYFCASSPAGLGYTFGSGTRLTVV.

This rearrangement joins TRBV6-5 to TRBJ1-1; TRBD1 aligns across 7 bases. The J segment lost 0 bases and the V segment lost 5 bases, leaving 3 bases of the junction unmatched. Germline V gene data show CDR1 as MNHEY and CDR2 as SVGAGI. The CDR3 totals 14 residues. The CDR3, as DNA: TGTGCCAGCAGTCCGGGACAGCTGAACACTGAAGCTTTCTTT. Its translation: CASSPGQLNTEAFF.

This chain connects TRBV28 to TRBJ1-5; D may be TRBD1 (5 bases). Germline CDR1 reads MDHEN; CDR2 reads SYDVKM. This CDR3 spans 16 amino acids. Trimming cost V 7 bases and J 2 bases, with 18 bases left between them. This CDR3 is CASTTWGGEGNQPQHF. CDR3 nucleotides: TGTGCCAGCACTACCTGGGGGGGAGAGGGCAATCAGCCCCAGCATTTT.

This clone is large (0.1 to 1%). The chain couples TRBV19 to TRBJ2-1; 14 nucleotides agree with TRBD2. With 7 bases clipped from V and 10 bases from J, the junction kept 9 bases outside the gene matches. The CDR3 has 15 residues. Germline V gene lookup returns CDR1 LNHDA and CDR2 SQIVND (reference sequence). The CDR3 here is CASTPGLAGVHEQFF. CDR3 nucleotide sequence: TGTGCCAGTACTCCGGGACTAGCGGGAGTGCACGAGCAGTTCTTC.

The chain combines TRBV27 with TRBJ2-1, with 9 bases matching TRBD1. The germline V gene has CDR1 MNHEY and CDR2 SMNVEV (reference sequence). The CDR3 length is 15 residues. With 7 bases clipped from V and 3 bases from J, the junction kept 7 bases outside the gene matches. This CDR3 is CASIPQGALYNEQFF. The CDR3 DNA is TGTGCCAGCATCCCACAGGGGGCCCTCTACAATGAGCAGTTCTTC.

This chain's CDR3 is CASSPGTSGRYNEQFF. For the CDR3, the DNA is TGTGCCAGCTCACCGGGGACTAGCGGGAGATACAATGAGCAGTTCTTC. The chain employs TRBV18 and TRBJ2-1, with TRBD2 identical over 14 bases. The CDR3 totals 16 residues. Germline V gives CDR1 KGHSH, CDR2 LQKENI. Trimming at V came to 3 bases and at J to 4 bases, leaving 2 bases not matched to a gene.

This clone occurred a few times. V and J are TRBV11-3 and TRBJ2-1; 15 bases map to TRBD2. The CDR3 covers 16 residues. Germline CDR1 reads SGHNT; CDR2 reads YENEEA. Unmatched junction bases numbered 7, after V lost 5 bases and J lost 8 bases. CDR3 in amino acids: CASSLGLAGGPDEQFF. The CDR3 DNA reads TGTGCCAGCAGCCTCGGACTAGCGGGGGGGCCCGATGAGCAGTTCTTC. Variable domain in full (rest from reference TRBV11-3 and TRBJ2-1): EAGVVQSPRYKIIEKKQPVAFWCNPISGHNTLYWYLQNLGQGPELLIRYENEEAVDDSQLPKDRFSAERLKGVDSTLKIQPAELGDSAVYLCASSLGLAGGPDEQFFGPGTRLTVL.

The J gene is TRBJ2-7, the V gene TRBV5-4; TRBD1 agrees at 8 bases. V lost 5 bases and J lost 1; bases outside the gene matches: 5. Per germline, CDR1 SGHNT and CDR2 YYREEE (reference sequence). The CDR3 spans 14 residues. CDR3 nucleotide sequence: TGTGCCAGCAGGCCACAGGGGGGATCCTACGAGCAGTACTTC. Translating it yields CASRPQGGSYEQYF.

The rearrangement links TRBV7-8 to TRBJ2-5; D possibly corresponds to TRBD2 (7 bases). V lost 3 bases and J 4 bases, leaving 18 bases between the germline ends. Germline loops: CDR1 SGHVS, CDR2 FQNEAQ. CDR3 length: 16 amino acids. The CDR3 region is CASSLGGARLGETQYF. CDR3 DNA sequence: TGTGCCAGCAGCTTGGGGGGGGCGCGATTGGGAGAGACCCAGTACTTC. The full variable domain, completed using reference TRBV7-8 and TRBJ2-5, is GAGVSQSPRYKVAKRGQDVALRCDPISGHVSLFWYQQALGQGPEFLTYFQNEAQLDKSGLPSDRFFAERPEGSVSTLKIQRTQQEDSAVYLCASSLGGARLGETQYFGPGTRLLVL.

CDR3 bases: TGTGCCAGCTCACCGGACTTCTCCTACGAGCAGTACTTC. As protein: CASSPDFSYEQYF. This sequence joins TRBV18 and TRBJ2-7; D perhaps matches TRBD2 (5 bases). The germline V and J ends were trimmed by 3 bases and 0 bases, with 6 bases remaining between them. Germline lookup yields CDR1 KGHSH and CDR2 LQKENI. The CDR3 covers 13 residues. Filled out from reference TRBV18 and TRBJ2-7, the complete variable domain reads NAGVMQNPRHLVRRRGQEARLRCSPMKGHSHVYWYRQLPEEGLKFMVYLQKENIIDESGMPKERFSAEFPKEGPSILRIQQVVRGDSAAYFCASSPDFSYEQYFGPGTRLTVT.